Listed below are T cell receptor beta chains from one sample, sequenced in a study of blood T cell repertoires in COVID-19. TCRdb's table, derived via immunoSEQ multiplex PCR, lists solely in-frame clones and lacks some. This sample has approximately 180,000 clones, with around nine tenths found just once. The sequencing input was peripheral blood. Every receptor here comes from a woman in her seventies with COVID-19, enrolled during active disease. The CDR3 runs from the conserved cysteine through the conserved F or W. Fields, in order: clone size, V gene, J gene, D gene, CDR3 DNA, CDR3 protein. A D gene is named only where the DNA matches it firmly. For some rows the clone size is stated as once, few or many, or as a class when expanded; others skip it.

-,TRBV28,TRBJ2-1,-,TGTGCCAGCAGGGGGGGAGGTACCTACAATGAGCAGTTCTTC,CASRGGGTYNEQFF
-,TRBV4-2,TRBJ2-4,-,TGTGCCAGCAGCCAAGATTGGCGGAGAGGGGGCATTCAGTACTTC,CASSQDWRRGGIQYF
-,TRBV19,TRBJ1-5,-,TGTGCCAGTAGTATAGATTATGGGGGACATTACAATCAGCCCCAGCATTTT,CASSIDYGGHYNQPQHF
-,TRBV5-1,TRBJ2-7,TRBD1,TGCGCCAGCAGCTATATACAGGGGTCCCACGAGCAGTACTTC,CASSYIQGSHEQYF
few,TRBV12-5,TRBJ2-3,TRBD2,TGTGCTAGTGGTTCCTTAATCGTCCGGGAGAGGGAGGGCCGGGATACGCAGTATTTT,CASGSLIVREREGRDTQYF
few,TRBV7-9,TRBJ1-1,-,TGTGCCAGCAGCTTTTGGCCGAACACTGAAGCTTTCTTT,CASSFWPNTEAFF
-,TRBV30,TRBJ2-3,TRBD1,TGTGCCTGGAGTTTCTCCCGGGACAGGGATCTGGAGGATACGCAGTATTTT,CAWSFSRDRDLEDTQYF
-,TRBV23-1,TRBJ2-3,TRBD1,TGCGCCAGCAGTCACGACCGGGACAGGGTCACAGATACGCAGTATTTT,CASSHDRDRVTDTQYF
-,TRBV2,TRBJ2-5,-,TGTGCCAGCAGTGAAGCACTAGCCTGGGAGACCCAGTACTTC,CASSEALAWETQYF
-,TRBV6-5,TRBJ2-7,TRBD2,TGTGCCAGCAGCCGGAGCGGGATCAGTTACGAGCAGTACTTC,CASSRSGISYEQYF
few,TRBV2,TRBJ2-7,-,TGTGCCAGCAGGACCACTCTACAGGGAGAGCAGTACTTC,CASRTTLQGEQYF
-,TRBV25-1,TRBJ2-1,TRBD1,TGTGCCAGCAGGCCCCCCGGGACAGGGGACAATTATCGGCAGTTCTTC,CASRPPGTGDNYRQFF
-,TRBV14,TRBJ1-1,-,TGTGCCAGCAGCCCTCTCGTGTGGAGGGGAAACACTGAAGCTTTCTTT,CASSPLVWRGNTEAFF
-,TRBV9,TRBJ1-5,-,TGTGCCAGCAGCGTAATTGGAGAGGGCCAGCCCCAGCATTTT,CASSVIGEGQPQHF
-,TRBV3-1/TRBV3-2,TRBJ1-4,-,TGTGCCAGCAGCCAAGGAGTCACTACCACCGCTAATGAAAAACTGTTTTTT,CASSQGVTTTANEKLFF
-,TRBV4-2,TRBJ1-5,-,TGTGCCAGCAGCCAAGATAGCACTGCCGGAGGGCGCAATCAGCCCCAGCATTTT,CASSQDSTAGGRNQPQHF
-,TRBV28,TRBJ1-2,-,TGTGCCAGCAGTTCGACGGACAGAAAGTATGGCTACACCTTC,CASSSTDRKYGYTF
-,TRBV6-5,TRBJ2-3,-,TGTGCCAGCAGTTACCGGAGCGCCACAGATACGCAGTATTTT,CASSYRSATDTQYF
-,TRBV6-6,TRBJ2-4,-,TGTGCCAGCAGTCCACGACAGGTCCCATCGGGTAAAAACATTCAGTACTTC,CASSPRQVPSGKNIQYF
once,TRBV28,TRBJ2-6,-,TGTGCCAGCAGCTACAGCTCTGGGGCCAACGTCCTGACTTTC,CASSYSSGANVLTF
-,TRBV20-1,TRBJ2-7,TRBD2,TGCAGTGCTAGTAAGCGGGACTCCTACGAGCAGTACTTC,CSASKRDSYEQYF
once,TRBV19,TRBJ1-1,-,TGTGCCAGTAGTGGATGGGGGGACACTGAAGCTTTCTTT,CASSGWGDTEAFF
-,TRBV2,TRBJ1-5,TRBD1,TGTGCCAGCCGGGACAGGGGGTGGCCCCAGCATTTT,CASRDRGWPQHF
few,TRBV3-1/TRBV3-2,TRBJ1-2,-,TGTGCCAGCAGCTTCAGGGGATTGAAAGATGGCTACACCTTC,CASSFRGLKDGYTF
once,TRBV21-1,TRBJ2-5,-,TGTGCCAGCAGCAGGGACAGGACACAAGAGACCCAGTACTTC,CASSRDRTQETQYF
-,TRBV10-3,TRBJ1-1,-,TGTGCCATCAGTGCCTCAGTGAACACTGAAGCTTTCTTT,CAISASVNTEAFF
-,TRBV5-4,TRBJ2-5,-,TGTGCCAGCAGTTACCCGGGACTGCGGGAGACCCAGTACTTC,CASSYPGLRETQYF
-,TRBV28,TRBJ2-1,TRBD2,TGTGCCAGCAGGCCTAGCGGGAGTTATGAGCAGTTCTTC,CASRPSGSYEQFF
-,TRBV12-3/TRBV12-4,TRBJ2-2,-,TGTGCCAGCAGTTTCCGGAACACCGGGGAGCTGTTTTTT,CASSFRNTGELFF
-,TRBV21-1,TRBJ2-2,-,TGTGCCAGCAGCAAAGATCAGACAGGGCGAGCTGGGGAGCTGTTTTTT,CASSKDQTGRAGELFF
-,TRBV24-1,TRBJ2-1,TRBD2,TGTGCCACCAGAGCCGGACTAGCGGGAGTCAATGAGCAGTTCTTC,CATRAGLAGVNEQFF
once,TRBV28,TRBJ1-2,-,TGTGCCAGCACCACGGGGGACGGGAACTATGGCTACACCTTC,CASTTGDGNYGYTF
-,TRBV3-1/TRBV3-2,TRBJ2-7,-,TGTGCCAGCAGTCCCTCCCCCGGAGATTTCTACGAGCAGTACTTC,CASSPSPGDFYEQYF
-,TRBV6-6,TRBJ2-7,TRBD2,TGTGCCAGCAGGAGCGGGAGAGGCCCCTACGAGCAGTACTTC,CASRSGRGPYEQYF
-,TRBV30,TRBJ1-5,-,TGTGCCTGGAGTGTACGGCGGAATCAGCCCCAGCATTTT,CAWSVRRNQPQHF
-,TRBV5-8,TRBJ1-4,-,TGTGCCAGCATCAGAAGATCTGGGGCGGATGAAAAACTGTTTTTT,CASIRRSGADEKLFF
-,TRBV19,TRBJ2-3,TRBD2,TGTGCCAGTAGTATACGCAAGACTAGCGGCGGTAGCACAGATACGCAGTATTTT,CASSIRKTSGGSTDTQYF
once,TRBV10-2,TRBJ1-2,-,TGCGCCAGCAGCCCACCCACAGGGAAATATGGCTACACCTTC,CASSPPTGKYGYTF
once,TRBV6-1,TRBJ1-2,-,TGTGCCAGCAGTGAACAGGGTAGGGGCTACACCTTC,CASSEQGRGYTF
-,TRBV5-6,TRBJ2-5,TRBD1,TGTGCCAGCAGCCTTACGGGACAGGTCGAGGAGACCCAGTACTTC,CASSLTGQVEETQYF
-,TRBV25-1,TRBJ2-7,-,TGTGCCAGCAGGGACTCATTACGAGAGCAGTACTTC,CASRDSLREQYF
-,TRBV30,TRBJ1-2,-,TGTGCCTGGAGTGTACAATGGGGGGACTATGGCTACACCTTC,CAWSVQWGDYGYTF
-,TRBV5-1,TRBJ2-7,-,TGCGCCAGCAGCTTGGTGGTAGAGGAGCAGTACTTC,CASSLVVEEQYF
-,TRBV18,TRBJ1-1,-,TGTGCCAGCTCCCCAATAAACAGGGTCGTGAGCGCTGAAGCTTTCTTT,CASSPINRVVSAEAFF
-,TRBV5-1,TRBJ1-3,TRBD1,TGCGCCAGCAGCTCAACAGGGGTTGAAAACACCATATATTTT,CASSSTGVENTIYF
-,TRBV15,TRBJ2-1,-,TGTGCCACCAGCATCAGAGCCGATCTAGCCAACAATGAGCAGTTCTTC,CATSIRADLANNEQFF
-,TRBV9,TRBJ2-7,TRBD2,TGTGCCAGCAGCGTAAGGGCTAGCGGGATCTACGAGCAGTACTTC,CASSVRASGIYEQYF
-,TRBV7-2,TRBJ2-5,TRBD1,TGTGCCAGCAGCTTGACAGGGGGCCAAGAGACCCAGTACTTC,CASSLTGGQETQYF
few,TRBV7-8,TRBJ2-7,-,TGTGCCAGTATCTTAGCCCTCGGAGCTTACGAGCAGTACTTC,CASILALGAYEQYF
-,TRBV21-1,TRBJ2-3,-,TGTGCCAGCAGCTCTTGGCTAGGGCTAGCGTTCACAGATACGCAGTATTTT,CASSSWLGLAFTDTQYF
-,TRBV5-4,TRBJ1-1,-,TGTGCCAGCAGCTTGGGAGCAGGGCGACGGACTGAAGCTTTCTTT,CASSLGAGRRTEAFF
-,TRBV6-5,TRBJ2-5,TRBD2,TGTGCCAGCAGCACAGCGGGAGAATTACAAGAGACCCAGTACTTC,CASSTAGELQETQYF